The 11 T cell receptor beta chains listed next were all sequenced from one sample in a study of blood T cell repertoires in COVID-19. Measured with immunoSEQ multiplex PCR; TCRdb has only the in-frame clones, and not every one. The sample comprises about 98,000 clones, approximately 86% of which are singletons, and about a tenth rests with the top ten. Material for sequencing was peripheral blood. Receptors originate from a man aged 45 to 65 with acute or convalescent COVID-19.

The genes are TRBV29-1 and TRBJ2-7; TRBD1 aligns across 7 bases. Germline CDR1 reads SQVTM; CDR2 reads ANQGSEA. The CDR3 is 16 amino acids. V was pared by 1 base and J by 1 base, with 10 bases of the junction left unmatched. CDR3 nucleotide sequence: TGCAGCGTTGAAGTTGGTAGGACAGGCGAATCCTACGAGCAGTACTTC. Translated: CSVEVGRTGESYEQYF.

The chain combines TRBV19 with TRBJ2-5; 13 bases map to TRBD2. V gave up 3 bases and J gave up 4 bases; unmatched junction bases: 11. Germline-derived CDR1 and CDR2 are LNHDA and SQIVND (reference sequence). This CDR3 contains 18 residues. This CDR3 reads CASSISKTSGRIGETQYF. CDR3 bases: TGTGCCAGTAGTATTTCCAAGACTAGCGGGAGGATCGGAGAGACCCAGTACTTC.

This clone was seen a few times. This chain joins TRBV13 and TRBJ2-7; D remains ambiguous. From germline, CDR1 is PRHDT and CDR2 FYEKMQ (reference sequence). V gave up 0 bases and J gave up 7 bases, with 7 bases separating them. The CDR3 sequence is 12 residues long. For the CDR3, the DNA is TGTGCCAGCAGCTTAGGCCTCCTGGAGCAGTACTTC. It translates to CASSLGLLEQYF.

The chain links TRBV6-5 to TRBJ1-2; tentatively, D is TRBD1 (5 bases). V lost 6 bases and J 8 bases, leaving 13 bases between the germline ends. This CDR3 spans 12 amino acids. Germline CDR1 reads MNHEY; CDR2 reads SVGAGI. CDR3 region: CASRGVQQGYTF. The CDR3 DNA is TGTGCCAGCAGAGGGGTGCAGCAGGGCTACACCTTC.

The chain combines TRBV7-9 with TRBJ2-5; maybe TRBD1 (5 bases). The CDR3 is made up of 14 amino acids. Trimming stripped 2 bases from V and 2 bases from J, with 9 bases between. CDR1 and CDR2 from the germline V gene are SEHNR and FQNEAQ (reference sequence). CDR3 protein: CASSLRAGQETQYF. DNA for the CDR3: TGTGCCAGCAGCTTAAGGGCAGGGCAAGAGACCCAGTACTTC.

The CDR3 coding sequence is TGCGCCAGCAGCCCCGGACAGGATAGCAATCAGCCCCAGCATTTT. It yields the protein CASSPGQDSNQPQHF. V usage is TRBV5-1 and J usage is TRBJ1-5; 7 bases map to TRBD1. Trimming took 4 bases from V and 0 from J; bases not matched to a gene: 4. The CDR3 loop spans 15 amino acids. Germline CDR1 and CDR2: SGHRS and YFSETQ.

The CDR3: CASSSFGQGARGTEAFF. The DNA of the CDR3 is TGTGCCAGCAGCTCATTTGGACAGGGGGCGAGGGGCACTGAAGCTTTCTTT. This chain joins TRBV7-9 and TRBJ1-1; 11 positions agree with TRBD1. Per germline, CDR1 SEHNR and CDR2 FQNEAQ (reference sequence). V shed 4 bases, J shed 4 bases, and the junction held 11 bases outside the gene matches. This CDR3 comprises 17 residues.

The count of this clone is one. The rearrangement links TRBV6-5 to TRBJ1-6; 7 bases align to TRBD1. Germline V gene data show CDR1 as MNHEY and CDR2 as SVGAGI. V lost 6 bases, J lost 9 bases, and 11 bases stayed unmatched. This CDR3 is 15 amino acids long. The CDR3: CASSETGIGSSPLHF. DNA for the CDR3: TGTGCCAGCAGCGAGACAGGGATCGGCAGTTCACCCCTCCACTTT.

This rearrangement joins TRBV6-6 to TRBJ2-2; 8 bases line up with TRBD2. Germline V CDR1 and CDR2: MNHNY, SVGAGI (reference sequence). Trimming took 6 bases from V and 9 from J; bases not matched to a gene: 6. CDR3 length: 13 amino acids. CDR3 region: CASRPGLGRELFF. CDR3 coding DNA: TGTGCCAGCAGACCGGGACTAGGCCGGGAGCTGTTTTTT.

The rearrangement joins TRBV5-5 to TRBJ2-1; possible D gene TRBD1, 7 bases. Trimming cost V 5 bases and J 4 bases, with 16 bases left between them. The CDR3 is made up of 15 amino acids. The germline V gene has CDR1 SGHKS and CDR2 YYEKEE (reference sequence). CDR3 sequence: CASSRQGGGYNEQFF. The CDR3 region has the DNA TGTGCCAGCAGTCGACAGGGTGGAGGGTACAATGAGCAGTTCTTC. Using reference TRBV5-5 and TRBJ2-1 for the parts outside the CDR3, the full variable domain is DAGVTQSPTHLIKTRGQQVTLRCSPISGHKSVSWYQQVLGQGPQFIFQYYEKEERGRGNFPDRFSARQFPNYSSELNVNALLLGDSALYLCASSRQGGGYNEQFFGPGTRLTVL.

V gene TRBV7-9 combines with J gene TRBJ1-1; 9 bases are shared with TRBD1. The germline V gene encodes CDR1 SEHNR and CDR2 FQNEAQ (reference sequence). The CDR3 covers 13 residues. V was clipped by 3 bases and J by 11 bases; unmatched bases: 7. For the CDR3, the DNA is TGTGCCAGCAGCTTGGGGACAGGGCTGGAGGCTTTCTTT. Translated, it gives CASSLGTGLEAFF.